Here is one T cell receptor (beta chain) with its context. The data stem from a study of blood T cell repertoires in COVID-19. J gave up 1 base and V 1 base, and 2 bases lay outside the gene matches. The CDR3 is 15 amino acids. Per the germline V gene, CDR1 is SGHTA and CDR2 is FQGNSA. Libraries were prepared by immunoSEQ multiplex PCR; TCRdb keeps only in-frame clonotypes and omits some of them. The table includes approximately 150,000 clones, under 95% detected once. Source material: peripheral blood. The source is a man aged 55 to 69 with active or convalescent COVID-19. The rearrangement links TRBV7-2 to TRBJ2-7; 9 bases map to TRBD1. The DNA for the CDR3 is TGTGCCAGCAGCTTAGACGGGACAGGGTCCTACGAGCAGTACTTC. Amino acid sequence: CASSLDGTGSYEQYF.